Following are 16 T cell receptor beta chains from one sample sequenced in a study of T cell clonotyping in hematopoietic cell transplantation. TCRdb keeps only in-frame clones here, not all; method: immunoSEQ multiplex PCR. The repertoire includes around 9,800 clones, roughly 90% of them detected once, and roughly 40% sits in the top ten. The sequencing here drew on PBMCs, taken 180 days after allogeneic stem cell transplant. These receptors were obtained from a male patient aged 60 to 75 who had an allogeneic stem cell transplant from an unrelated donor, so the T cells may come from the graft donor. Some clones in this sample may be carry-over from other donors' samples.

This rearrangement joins TRBV7-2 to TRBJ2-5; D unresolved. Germline CDR1 is SGHTA and CDR2 is FQGNSA. The length of the CDR3 is 11 residues. Deletions cut 4 bases from V and 9 bases from J, with 9 bases between. The DNA for the CDR3 is TGTGCCAGCAGCTCCCTCGGAGCCCAGTACTTC. It specifies CASSSLGAQYF. The full variable domain, its missing parts supplied by reference TRBV7-2 and TRBJ2-5, is GAGVSQSPSNKVTEKGKDVELRCDPISGHTALYWYRQSLGQGLEFLIYFQGNSAPDKSGLPSDRFSAERTGGSVSTLTIQRTQQEDSAVYLCASSSLGAQYFGPGTRLLVL.

The chain employs TRBV10-3 and TRBJ1-2; D remains unclear. Germline V gene data show CDR1 as ENHRY and CDR2 as SYGVKD. V was pared by 0 bases and J by 6 bases, with 2 bases between. The CDR3 sequence is 11 residues long. The DNA for the CDR3 is TGTGCCATCAGTGAGTCAAATGGCTACACCTTC. Translation: CAISESNGYTF.

The chain couples TRBV6-4 to TRBJ2-2; D not resolved. The V end was cut by 2 bases, the J end by 0 bases, with 4 bases between. The CDR3 consists of 14 residues. The germline V gene has CDR1 MRHNA and CDR2 SNTAGT. CDR3 loop: CASSDGANTGELFF. DNA of the CDR3: TGTGCCAGCAGTGACGGGGCGAACACCGGGGAGCTGTTTTTT.

The chain is built from TRBV7-9 and TRBJ2-6, with D unclear. Trimming removed 6 bases at V and 4 bases at J, with 4 bases between. This CDR3 spans 12 amino acids. Germline loops: CDR1 SEHNR, CDR2 FQNEAQ (reference sequence). The CDR3 reads CASSPGANVLTF. The DNA of the CDR3 is TGTGCCAGCAGTCCAGGGGCCAACGTCCTGACTTTC.

This chain connects TRBV4-3 to TRBJ1-6, with D possibly being TRBD1 (5 bases). The CDR3 is 16 residues long. V lost 0 bases to trimming and J lost 4 bases, with 10 bases between them. The V gene's germline CDR1 is LGHNA and CDR2 YSLEER. The CDR3 nucleotides read TGCGCCAGCAGCCAAGAGTCCCAGGGTTATAATTCACCCCTCCACTTT. Translation: CASSQESQGYNSPLHF.

The chain links TRBV29-1 to TRBJ2-5; 10 bases map to TRBD1. CDR3 length: 15 amino acids. The J segment lost 4 bases and the V segment lost 7 bases, leaving 12 bases of the junction unmatched. Germline values: CDR1 SQVTM, CDR2 ANQGSEA. CDR3: CSGGGGQGSLETQYF. The CDR3 region has the DNA TGCAGCGGCGGTGGGGGACAGGGGTCATTAGAGACCCAGTACTTC.

The DNA of the CDR3 is TGTGCCAGCAGTGGGTTTTTGGACGGGGAGTTTGGTGGCTACACCTTC. This translates into CASSGFLDGEFGGYTF. The chain employs TRBV25-1 and TRBJ1-2; no clear D gene. The CDR3 length is 16 residues. Germline V gene data show CDR1 as MGHDK and CDR2 as SYGVNS. V was clipped by 4 bases and J by 7 bases, with 22 bases between them.

V and J are TRBV9 and TRBJ1-1; D is undetermined. Trimming left V 2 bases short and J 3 bases short, with 5 bases between. CDR1 is SGDLS, CDR2 YYNGEE, per germline. The CDR3 covers 12 residues. For the CDR3, the DNA is TGTGCCAGCAGCGTTGATGACACTGAAGCTTTCTTT. The encoded protein is CASSVDDTEAFF.

This rearrangement joins TRBV6-5 to TRBJ2-7; TRBD2 aligns across 7 bases. The junction had 14 bases not matched to a gene; V was cut back by 7 bases and J by 5 bases. Germline-derived CDR1 and CDR2 are MNHEY and SVGAGI. The length of the CDR3 is 15 residues. Here the CDR3 reads CASTLSGEGRNEQYF. In nucleotides, the CDR3 is TGTGCCAGCACCCTATCGGGGGAGGGGCGGAACGAGCAGTACTTC.

This clone occurred once. The rearrangement uses TRBV7-3 and TRBJ2-7; D could derive from TRBD1 or TRBD2 (6 bases each). The germline V gene encodes CDR1 SGHTA and CDR2 FQGTGA. V shed 2 bases and J shed 4 bases, with 9 bases lying between them. This CDR3 has 13 amino acids. The CDR3 is CASSLGGQYEQYF. CDR3 bases: TGTGCCAGCAGCTTAGGGGGGCAGTACGAGCAGTACTTC. The variable domain in full, with the rest retrieved from reference TRBV7-3 and TRBJ2-7, is GAGVSQTPSNKVTEKGKYVELRCDPISGHTALYWYRQSLGQGPEFLIYFQGTGAADDSGLPNDRFFAVRPEGSVSTLKIQRTERGDSAVYLCASSLGGQYEQYFGPGTRLTVT.

J is TRBJ1-2 and V is TRBV6-6; 8 nucleotides agree with TRBD1. This CDR3 contains 15 residues. CDR1 is MNHNY and CDR2 is SVGAGI in the germline V gene (reference sequence). The trim removed 2 bases at V and 6 bases at J, leaving 8 bases unmatched. CDR3: CASSYPVGQGDGYTF. CDR3 nucleotide sequence: TGTGCCAGCAGTTACCCCGTTGGACAGGGTGATGGCTACACCTTC.

V and J are TRBV6-5 and TRBJ2-7; D call uncertain. The V end was cut by 5 bases, the J end by 4 bases, with 12 bases between. The CDR3 consists of 13 residues. Germline CDR1 is MNHEY and CDR2 is SVGAGI. The CDR3 region has the DNA TGTGCCAGCAGTCCCCGGGCCCTATACGAGCAGTACTTC. Its protein is CASSPRALYEQYF.

The CDR3 reads CASSVGTGGTNYGYTF. The DNA for the CDR3 is TGTGCCAGCAGCGTCGGGACAGGGGGCACGAACTATGGCTACACCTTC. The chain couples TRBV9 to TRBJ1-2, with 12 bases aligning to TRBD1. With V trimmed by 2 bases and J by 2 bases, 4 bases remained unmatched. Germline V gene data show CDR1 as SGDLS and CDR2 as YYNGEE. The CDR3 is made up of 16 amino acids.

The chain recombines TRBV7-2 with TRBJ1-5, with 8 positions matching TRBD1. Germline V gene lookup returns CDR1 SGHTA and CDR2 FQGNSA. The trim removed 3 bases at V and 5 bases at J, leaving 3 bases unmatched. This CDR3 is built from 14 residues. CDR3: CASSFRTGYQPQHF. CDR3 coding DNA: TGTGCCAGCAGCTTTAGGACAGGGTATCAGCCCCAGCATTTT.

The gene calls are TRBV6-1 and TRBJ2-1, with D unresolved. The CDR3 has 13 residues. Trimming cost V 6 bases and J 3 bases, with 9 bases left between them. Germline-derived CDR1 and CDR2 are MNHNS and SASEGT. The CDR3 DNA reads TGTGCCAGCAGCCCTACTTACTACAATGAGCAGTTCTTC. Amino acid sequence: CASSPTYYNEQFF.

The chain has TRBV6-5 and TRBJ1-6; D ambiguous. The CDR3 has 15 residues. Trimming pared 6 bases from V and 0 bases from J, leaving 9 bases between. The germline V gene encodes CDR1 MNHEY and CDR2 SVGAGI. The CDR3 bases are TGTGCCAGCAGACCGTCGAGCTCCTATAATTCACCCCTCCACTTT. Translated: CASRPSSSYNSPLHF.